Described below is a single TCR beta chain sequence and its context. Its antigen remains unknown. This entry belongs to a study of cytomegalovirus exposure and HLA in healthy donors. Deletions cut 5 bases from V and 3 bases from J, with 4 bases between. Germline loops: CDR1 SQVTM, CDR2 ANQGSEA. The CDR3 extends over 10 amino acids. Primers: 60 Vbeta forward and 13 Jbeta reverse. Some clones are missing from TCRdb's copy, which holds only in-frame ones; the method was immunoSEQ multiplex PCR. Among 250,000 to 300,000 clones listed, 84% were seen once. Study-level results: A prior analysis recorded that most TCR beta V segments were productive about 87% or about 30% of the time. Researchers reported in a later analysis that a missense DCLRE1C variant was tied to TCR beta V- and J-gene trimming. Most sequenced TCRs were rare (though some public TCRs occurred in many donors). TCR beta chains associated with HLA were, in a later analysis, more clonally expanded than equally common others.

Sequencing was carried out using PBMCs. This chain links TRBV29-1 with TRBJ2-5; D is unresolved. The receptor was derived from a woman in her 40s in good health and CMV-seropositive. Here the CDR3 DNA reads TGCAGCGTTCTCGAAGAGACCCAGTACTTC. Translation gives CSVLEETQYF.